A single sample is the source of the 28 T cell receptor beta chains below, sequenced in a study of blood T cell repertoires in COVID-19. TCRdb's copy holds only in-frame clones and misses some; the assay was immunoSEQ multiplex PCR. The data hold 210,000 or so clones, with around 81% observed a single time. The source material was PBMCs or T cells enriched from blood (not recorded which). The source of these receptors is a man younger than 45 with acute COVID-19.

Remarks on this clone: The sample carries other DNA sequences with the same CDR3. This chain uses TRBV5-4 with TRBJ1-1; D uncertain. The germline gives CDR1 SGHNT, CDR2 YYREEE (reference sequence). The V gene lost 4 bases and the J gene lost 0 bases, with 13 bases spanning the gap. The CDR3 consists of 15 residues. CDR3 bases: TGTGCCAGCAGCCTCGCCGGGGTTCTGAACACTGAAGCTTTCTTT. Protein sequence: CASSLAGVLNTEAFF.

The V call is TRBV7-9, the J call TRBJ2-6; TRBD1 aligns across 9 bases. The junction had 4 bases not matched to a gene; V was cut back by 4 bases and J by 0 bases. The CDR3 covers 17 residues. Germline V gives CDR1 SEHNR, CDR2 FQNEAQ (reference sequence). This CDR3 reads CASSSGQGNSGANVLTF. DNA of the CDR3: TGTGCCAGCAGCTCCGGACAGGGGAACTCTGGGGCCAACGTCCTGACTTTC. Drawing the rest from reference TRBV7-9 and TRBJ2-6, the complete variable domain is DTGVSQNPRHKITKRGQNVTFRCDPISEHNRLYWYRQTLGQGPEFLTYFQNEAQLEKSRLLSDRFSAERPKGSFSTLEIQRTEQGDSAMYLCASSSGQGNSGANVLTFGAGSRLTVL.

The V and J genes are TRBV7-9 and TRBJ1-6, with D uncertain. Germline values: CDR1 SEHNR, CDR2 FQNEAQ (reference sequence). CDR3 length: 14 amino acids. The V gene lost 10 bases and the J gene lost 8 bases, with 18 bases spanning the gap. The CDR3 DNA follows: TGTGCCATCCTCGAAATGGGAGGAGATTCACCCCTCCACTTT. Encoded protein: CAILEMGGDSPLHF.

This chain joins TRBV5-1 and TRBJ2-3, with 9 bases fitting TRBD1. The V segment lost 9 bases and the J segment 4 bases; nucleotides outside the gene matches: 15. In germline, CDR1 is SGHRS, CDR2 YFSETQ. The CDR3 runs to 16 residues. In nucleotides, the CDR3 is TGCGCCATCCCAGGGGGGGACAGGGTTCTTTCAGATACGCAGTATTTT. It encodes CAIPGGDRVLSDTQYF.

The chain has TRBV5-1 and TRBJ1-2; 8 bases match TRBD1. The V gene's germline CDR1 is SGHRS and CDR2 YFSETQ. V was pared by 4 bases and J by 5 bases, with 7 bases of the junction left unmatched. The CDR3 is 14 amino acids. The DNA of the CDR3 is TGCGCCAGCAGCCCGGACAGGGATCGATATGGCTACACCTTC. Translating gives CASSPDRDRYGYTF.

V usage is TRBV9 and J usage is TRBJ2-7; possible D gene TRBD2, 5 bases. Germline CDR1 and CDR2: SGDLS and YYNGEE. This CDR3 has 13 residues. The V gene lost 4 bases and the J gene lost 2 bases, with 10 bases spanning the gap. The CDR3 sequence is CASSPTGTYEQYF. Written as DNA, the CDR3 is TGTGCCAGCAGCCCGACGGGAACCTACGAGCAGTACTTC.

This sequence joins TRBV6-5 and TRBJ1-5; TRBD1 matches 9 bases. Germline V CDR1 and CDR2: MNHEY, SVGAGI. The CDR3 extends over 15 amino acids. Germline trimming cut 6 bases from V and 1 base from J; bases unmatched to any gene: 4. The CDR3 is CASRADRGSNQPQHF. In DNA form, the CDR3 reads TGTGCCAGCAGGGCGGACAGGGGAAGCAATCAGCCCCAGCATTTT.

The chain links TRBV28 to TRBJ1-6; the D gene is possibly TRBD1 (5 bases). Germline-derived CDR1 and CDR2 are MDHEN and SYDVKM. The CDR3 spans 15 residues. Trimming shortened V by 1 base and J by 7 bases, and 11 bases separated the two germline ends. The CDR3 sequence: CASSLSAGWNSPLHF. The CDR3 region has the DNA TGTGCCAGCAGTTTATCGGCAGGGTGGAATTCACCCCTCCACTTT.

This chain uses TRBV19 with TRBJ1-5, with a weak D call TRBD1 (6 bases). The CDR3 totals 15 residues. Trimming left V 3 bases short and J 4 bases short, with 13 bases between. Germline CDR1 LNHDA, CDR2 SQIVND (reference sequence). CDR3 residues: CASSIKGDPNQPQHF. The CDR3 nucleotides read TGTGCCAGTAGTATTAAGGGGGACCCGAATCAGCCCCAGCATTTT.

This chain links TRBV30 with TRBJ2-6; D is perhaps TRBD2 (7 bases). CDR1 is GTSNPN, CDR2 SVGIG, per germline (reference sequence). This CDR3 has 16 amino acids. V gave up 2 bases and J gave up 4 bases, with 15 bases separating them. The CDR3 reads CAWSLSGGAGANVLTF. DNA of the CDR3: TGTGCCTGGAGTTTGAGTGGGGGGGCCGGGGCCAACGTCCTGACTTTC.

V gene TRBV9 combines with J gene TRBJ2-7; TRBD2 aligns across 10 bases. The trim removed 0 bases at V and 0 bases at J, leaving 6 bases unmatched. The CDR3 totals 17 residues. Germline V gene sequence: CDR1 SGDLS, CDR2 YYNGEE. CDR3 sequence: CASSVDPSGGLSYEQYF. The CDR3 nucleotides are TGTGCCAGCAGCGTAGACCCTAGCGGGGGCCTCTCCTACGAGCAGTACTTC. Using reference TRBV9 and TRBJ2-7 for the parts outside the CDR3, the full variable domain is DSGVTQTPKHLITATGQRVTLRCSPRSGDLSVYWYQQSLDQGLQFLIQYYNGEERAKGNILERFSAQQFPDLHSELNLSSLELGDSALYFCASSVDPSGGLSYEQYFGPGTRLTVT.

The chain is built from TRBV15 and TRBJ1-1, with 10 bases lining up with TRBD1. The CDR3 extends over 15 amino acids. The germline CDR1 and CDR2 sequences are LNHNV and YYDKDF (reference sequence). V was clipped by 5 bases and J by 4 bases; unmatched bases: 7. CDR3 sequence (DNA): TGTGCCACCAGCCCCCGGACAGGGGGGCGCACTGAAGCTTTCTTT. Its translation is CATSPRTGGRTEAFF.

The chain recombines TRBV29-1 with TRBJ1-2; D possibly corresponds to TRBD1 (5 bases). The germline gives CDR1 SQVTM, CDR2 ANQGSEA. Trimming removed 7 bases at V and 4 bases at J, with 16 bases between. The CDR3 sequence is 13 residues long. The chain's CDR3 is CSAVGEGGYGYTF. The DNA of the CDR3 is TGCAGCGCCGTAGGGGAAGGCGGCTATGGCTACACCTTC.

The chain is built from TRBV28 and TRBJ1-2, with D possibly being TRBD1 (5 bases). Per germline, CDR1 MDHEN and CDR2 SYDVKM. The CDR3 has 14 residues. V shed 6 bases and J shed 3 bases, with 14 bases lying between them. The CDR3 is CASSRESGDYGYTF. The CDR3 DNA is TGTGCCAGCAGCCGAGAGTCGGGGGACTATGGCTACACCTTC.

This chain connects TRBV6-5 to TRBJ1-1, with TRBD1 identical over 8 bases. The junction had 2 bases not matched to a gene; V was cut back by 4 bases and J by 7 bases. Germline CDR1 and CDR2: MNHEY and SVGAGI. This CDR3 comprises 12 residues. The CDR3, as DNA: TGTGCCAGCAGTTGGGACAGGTTTGAAGCTTTCTTT. Translation gives CASSWDRFEAFF.

V and J are TRBV14 and TRBJ2-5; 7 bases fit TRBD1. V was pared by 4 bases and J by 1 base, with 6 bases of the junction left unmatched. Germline V gives CDR1 SGHDN, CDR2 FVKESK. This CDR3 spans 15 amino acids. The CDR3 coding sequence is TGTGCCAGCAGCCTTAACAGGGGACCCCAAGAGACCCAGTACTTC. Residues: CASSLNRGPQETQYF.

The J gene is TRBJ1-6, the V gene TRBV6-5; D call uncertain. CDR3 length equals 15 residues. The V end was cut by 6 bases, the J end by 0 bases, with 9 bases between. The germline V gene has CDR1 MNHEY and CDR2 SVGAGI. The CDR3, as DNA: TGTGCCAGCAGCCGAGGGAGCTCCTATAATTCACCCCTCCACTTT. It specifies CASSRGSSYNSPLHF.

CDR3 nucleotide sequence: TGTGCCAGCAGCTTATTCGGGACAGGGGCAAACACTGAAGCTTTCTTT. Protein: CASSLFGTGANTEAFF. The rearrangement links TRBV7-3 to TRBJ1-1; 10 bases match TRBD1. The CDR3 spans 16 residues. V lost 2 bases, J lost 2 bases, and 5 bases stayed unmatched. CDR1 is SGHTA, CDR2 FQGTGA, per germline.

CDR3 region: CASSTSTSYNEQFF. The CDR3 DNA reads as TGCGCCAGCAGCACCTCTACTAGCTACAATGAGCAGTTCTTC. This chain connects TRBV5-1 to TRBJ2-1; tentative D call: TRBD2 (5 bases). This CDR3 region has 14 residues. V lost 4 bases to trimming and J lost 3 bases, with 11 bases between them. CDR1 and CDR2 (germline): SGHRS, YFSETQ.

The chain uses TRBV9 and TRBJ1-6; TRBD1 might be the D (5 bases). Germline lookup yields CDR1 SGDLS and CDR2 YYNGEE. This CDR3 spans 13 amino acids. The V and J ends lost 0 bases and 12 bases respectively, with 10 bases between them. The CDR3 region is CASSVVEGLPLHF. CDR3 coding DNA: TGTGCCAGCAGCGTAGTGGAGGGGCTACCCCTCCACTTT. Supplemented by reference TRBV9 and TRBJ1-6, the full variable domain reads DSGVTQTPKHLITATGQRVTLRCSPRSGDLSVYWYQQSLDQGLQFLIQYYNGEERAKGNILERFSAQQFPDLHSELNLSSLELGDSALYFCASSVVEGLPLHFGNGTRLTVT.

The chain recombines TRBV5-1 with TRBJ1-1; 9 bases are a match to TRBD1. The CDR3 sequence is 18 residues long. Germline values: CDR1 SGHRS, CDR2 YFSETQ. V shed 5 bases, J shed 0 bases, and the junction held 14 bases outside the gene matches. For the CDR3, the DNA is TGCGCCAGCAGGCGGACAGGGGCCCCCATGGGGTTGAACACTGAAGCTTTCTTT. Translated, it gives CASRRTGAPMGLNTEAFF.

The chain couples TRBV6-5 to TRBJ2-2; TRBD1 might be the D (5 bases). The V end lost 6 bases, the J end lost 4 bases, and 15 bases lay between the germline ends. The CDR3 extends over 15 amino acids. Germline CDR1 and CDR2: MNHEY and SVGAGI. The CDR3, as DNA: TGTGCCAGCAGCTTCAGGGTTGAAGGCACCGGGGAGCTGTTTTTT. This codes for CASSFRVEGTGELFF.

The J gene is TRBJ2-5, the V gene TRBV27; maybe TRBD2 (6 bases). The CDR3 length is 13 residues. Germline V gives CDR1 MNHEY, CDR2 SMNVEV (reference sequence). Trimming took off 7 bases at V and 5 bases at J, with 14 bases between the two ends. The CDR3 nucleotides read TGTGCCAGCACCCGGTTTGCGGGGGAGACCCAGTACTTC. This sequence encodes CASTRFAGETQYF.

On this clone itself: The same CDR3 also results from other DNA sequences found in this sample. The V gene is TRBV27, the J gene TRBJ1-6, with 7 nucleotides matching TRBD1. The CDR3 covers 14 residues. V lost 6 bases to trimming and J lost 1 base; unmatched junction nucleotides: 0. Germline V CDR1 and CDR2: MNHEY, SMNVEV (reference sequence). CDR3 nucleotides: TGTGCCAGCAGCAGGGGGTCCTATAATTCACCCCTCCACTTT. This translates into CASSRGSYNSPLHF.

The chain couples TRBV18 to TRBJ2-7; D is unclear. The CDR3 has 14 amino acids. Per the germline V gene, CDR1 is KGHSH and CDR2 is LQKENI. V lost 4 bases and J lost 3, with 13 bases in between. The CDR3 is CASSLPSPLYEQYF. In nucleotides, the CDR3 is TGTGCCAGCTCACTACCGAGCCCTCTCTACGAGCAGTACTTC. Variable domain in full (rest from reference TRBV18 and TRBJ2-7): NAGVMQNPRHLVRRRGQEARLRCSPMKGHSHVYWYRQLPEEGLKFMVYLQKENIIDESGMPKERFSAEFPKEGPSILRIQQVVRGDSAAYFCASSLPSPLYEQYFGPGTRLTVT.

CDR3 in amino acids: CASSPGTSGGVSYEQYF. CDR3 DNA sequence: TGCGCCAGCAGCCCCGGGACTAGCGGGGGGGTCTCCTACGAGCAGTACTTC. The chain is built from TRBV5-1 and TRBJ2-7, with 16 bases matching TRBD2. The CDR3 is made up of 17 amino acids. With V trimmed by 4 bases and J by 0 bases, 4 bases remained unmatched. Germline CDR1 SGHRS, CDR2 YFSETQ.

The V call is TRBV7-9, the J call TRBJ1-1; weak D call: TRBD1 (5 bases). The CDR3 loop spans 13 amino acids. CDR1 SEHNR and CDR2 FQNEAQ come from the germline V gene (reference sequence). The V and J ends lost 5 bases and 2 bases respectively, with 9 bases between them. CDR3 nucleotides: TGTGCCAGCAGCATAGACAGCAACACTGAAGCTTTCTTT. This encodes CASSIDSNTEAFF. The full variable domain, in which reference TRBV7-9 and TRBJ1-1 provide the parts outside the CDR3, is DTGVSQNPRHKITKRGQNVTFRCDPISEHNRLYWYRQTLGQGPEFLTYFQNEAQLEKSRLLSDRFSAERPKGSFSTLEIQRTEQGDSAMYLCASSIDSNTEAFFGQGTRLTVV.

The chain has TRBV11-2 and TRBJ2-3; D gene unclear. The CDR3 spans 15 residues. V shed 4 bases and J shed 0 bases, with 11 bases lying between them. Looked up from germline, CDR1 is SGHAT and CDR2 is FQNNGV. CDR3 coding DNA: TGTGCCAGCAGCTCTTATGAACTCAGCACAGATACGCAGTATTTT. Protein sequence: CASSSYELSTDTQYF. The whole variable domain, filled in from reference TRBV11-2 and TRBJ2-3, reads EAGVAQSPRYKIIEKRQSVAFWCNPISGHATLYWYQQILGQGPKLLIQFQNNGVVDDSQLPKDRFSAERLKGVDSTLKIQPAKLEDSAVYLCASSSYELSTDTQYFGPGTRLTVL.